The 6 T cell receptor beta chains presented below share a single source sample, sequenced in a study of blood T cell repertoires in COVID-19. Clones were read by immunoSEQ multiplex PCR, and TCRdb kept only the in-frame ones, dropping some. The sample records about 70,000 clones, roughly 81% being singletons. What was sequenced was peripheral blood. These receptors came from a woman aged 70 to 79 with acute or convalescent COVID-19.

The rearrangement joins TRBV19 to TRBJ1-5; 9 positions match TRBD1. With V trimmed by 4 bases and J by 2 bases, 12 bases remained unmatched. The CDR3 length is 18 residues. Per the germline V gene, CDR1 is LNHDA and CDR2 is SQIVND (reference sequence). The CDR3 sequence is CASSTGQGRRIGNQPQHF. For the CDR3, the DNA is TGTGCCAGTAGTACAGGACAGGGGCGGCGGATTGGCAATCAGCCCCAGCATTTT.

The V and J genes are TRBV19 and TRBJ2-1; 7 nucleotides agree with TRBD1. The junction had 5 bases not matched to a gene; V was cut back by 8 bases and J by 4 bases. Looked up from germline, CDR1 is LNHDA and CDR2 is SQIVND (reference sequence). This CDR3 region has 13 residues. The CDR3 is CASEEGAYNEQFF. In DNA form, the CDR3 reads TGTGCCAGTGAAGAGGGGGCTTACAATGAGCAGTTCTTC.

The chain couples TRBV6-5 to TRBJ1-2; 8 bases are shared with TRBD1. The CDR3 sequence is 13 residues long. CDR1 is MNHEY and CDR2 is SVGAGI in the germline V gene. V lost 6 bases and J lost 7; bases outside the gene matches: 7. The CDR3 sequence: CASRPGGWRGYTF. CDR3 nucleotide sequence: TGTGCCAGCAGGCCAGGGGGCTGGCGTGGCTACACCTTC.

CDR3 coding DNA: TGTGCCAGCAGTGACTGGACAGGTAGGCAGTTCTTC. Translation: CASSDWTGRQFF. J is TRBJ2-1 and V is TRBV6-4; 7 bases line up with TRBD1. Germline CDR1 and CDR2: MRHNA and SNTAGT. V shed 1 base, J shed 12 bases, and the junction held 3 bases outside the gene matches. This CDR3 comprises 12 residues.

This clone was detected once. The CDR3, as DNA: TGTGCCAGTAGTATGTCGTTAGCCGATGAGCAGTTCTTC. This codes for CASSMSLADEQFF. V usage is TRBV19 and J usage is TRBJ2-1; D is undetermined. Deletions cut 3 bases from V and 8 bases from J, with 11 bases between. Germline lookup yields CDR1 LNHDA and CDR2 SQIVND (reference sequence). CDR3 size: 13 residues.

The V and J genes are TRBV7-6 and TRBJ1-1; D might be TRBD1 (5 bases). Deletions cut 1 base from V and 3 bases from J, with 12 bases between. The germline CDR1 and CDR2 sequences are SGHVS and FNYEAQ. The CDR3 length is 15 residues. The CDR3 loop reads CASSLGVRVDTEAFF. The CDR3 DNA reads TGTGCCAGCAGCTTAGGCGTCAGGGTGGACACTGAAGCTTTCTTT.